Listed below are T cell receptor beta chains from one sample, sequenced in a study of OX40 agonist ivuxolimab in advanced cancers. The repertoire was sequenced with immunoSEQ multiplex PCR; TCRdb's copy has only in-frame clones and lacks some. The repertoire has approximately 49,000 clones, less than 85% of them found once; the top ten carry 1% to 1.3%. This material consisted of CD4+ or CD8+ T cells sorted from blood, taken in a trial of the OX40 agonist ivuxolimab. These receptors all come from an adult with an advanced solid tumor such as melanoma, head and neck, liver or kidney cancer. CDR3s include the opening cysteine and the closing phenylalanine or tryptophan. Each record gives: CDR3 protein, CDR3 DNA, J gene, CDR3 length, D gene, V gene, clone size. D genes are given only for firm matches. Expanded clones get a size class; other rows say once, few or many, or leave the size out.

CDR3 protein: CASRIFTSTDTQYF; CDR3 DNA: TGTGCCAGCAGGATATTCACCAGCACAGATACGCAGTATTTT; J gene: TRBJ2-3; CDR3 length: 14; D gene: -; V gene: TRBV6-1; clone size: once
CDR3 protein: CASSEAQGAHGNTIYF; CDR3 DNA: TGTGCCAGCAGTGAAGCTCAGGGGGCGCATGGAAACACCATATATTTT; J gene: TRBJ1-3; CDR3 length: 16; D gene: TRBD1; V gene: TRBV2; clone size: -
CDR3 protein: CASSLTPGGTEAFF; CDR3 DNA: TGTGCCAGCAGCTTGACACCTGGGGGCACTGAAGCTTTCTTT; J gene: TRBJ1-1; CDR3 length: 14; D gene: -; V gene: TRBV11-2; clone size: -
CDR3 protein: CASIGVGERNIQYF; CDR3 DNA: TGTGCCAGTATTGGGGTTGGGGAGAGAAACATTCAGTACTTC; J gene: TRBJ2-4; CDR3 length: 14; D gene: -; V gene: TRBV19; clone size: -
CDR3 protein: CASSLAANTGELFF; CDR3 DNA: TGTGCCAGCAGCTTAGCCGCGAACACCGGGGAGCTGTTTTTT; J gene: TRBJ2-2; CDR3 length: 14; D gene: -; V gene: TRBV7-8; clone size: -
CDR3 protein: CASSIEFAYEQYF; CDR3 DNA: TGTGCCAGTAGTATTGAGTTTGCCTACGAGCAGTACTTC; J gene: TRBJ2-7; CDR3 length: 13; D gene: -; V gene: TRBV19; clone size: -
CDR3 protein: CASSPRGEGYEQYF; CDR3 DNA: TGTGCCAGCAGCCCGAGGGGGGAGGGATACGAGCAGTACTTC; J gene: TRBJ2-7; CDR3 length: 14; D gene: -; V gene: TRBV27; clone size: -
CDR3 protein: CASSQGPRKNIQYF; CDR3 DNA: TGTGCCAGCAGCCAAGGGCCCAGAAAAAACATTCAGTACTTC; J gene: TRBJ2-4; CDR3 length: 14; D gene: -; V gene: TRBV4-2; clone size: -
CDR3 protein: CASSVAHGSNQPQHF; CDR3 DNA: TGTGCCAGCAGCGTAGCACATGGGAGCAATCAGCCCCAGCATTTT; J gene: TRBJ1-5; CDR3 length: 15; D gene: -; V gene: TRBV7-2; clone size: few
CDR3 protein: CASSLIGRGGDEQFF; CDR3 DNA: TGTGCCAGTAGTCTTATTGGCAGGGGGGGGGATGAGCAGTTCTTC; J gene: TRBJ2-1; CDR3 length: 15; D gene: -; V gene: TRBV19; clone size: -
CDR3 protein: CASSVDGGNQPQHF; CDR3 DNA: TGTGCCAGCAGCGTAGACGGTGGCAATCAGCCCCAGCATTTT; J gene: TRBJ1-5; CDR3 length: 14; D gene: -; V gene: TRBV9; clone size: once